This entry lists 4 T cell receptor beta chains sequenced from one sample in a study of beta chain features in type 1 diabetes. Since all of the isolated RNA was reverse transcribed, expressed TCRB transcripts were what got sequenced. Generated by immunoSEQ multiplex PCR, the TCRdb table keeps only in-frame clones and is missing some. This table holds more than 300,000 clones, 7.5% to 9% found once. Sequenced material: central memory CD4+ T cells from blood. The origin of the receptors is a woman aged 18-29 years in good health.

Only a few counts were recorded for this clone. The CDR3 sequence: CASSLTHSQETQYF. CDR3 in DNA: TGTGCCAGCAGCTTAACTCACAGTCAAGAGACCCAGTACTTC. This rearrangement joins TRBV7-9 to TRBJ2-5; D unclear. The CDR3 has 14 residues. Trimming shortened V by 2 bases and J by 2 bases, and 9 bases separated the two germline ends. Germline V CDR1 and CDR2: SEHNR, FQNEAQ (reference sequence).

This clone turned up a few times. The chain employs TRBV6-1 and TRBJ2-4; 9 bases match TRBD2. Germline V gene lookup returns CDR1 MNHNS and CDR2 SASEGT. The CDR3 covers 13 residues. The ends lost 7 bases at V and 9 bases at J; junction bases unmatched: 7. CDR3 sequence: CASIARAGGIQYF. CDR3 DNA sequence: TGTGCCAGCATTGCCAGAGCGGGGGGCATTCAGTACTTC.

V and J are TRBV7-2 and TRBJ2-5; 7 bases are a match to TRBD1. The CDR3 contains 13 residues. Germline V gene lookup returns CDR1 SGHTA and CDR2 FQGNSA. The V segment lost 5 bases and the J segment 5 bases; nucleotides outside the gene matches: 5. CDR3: CASSEQGLETQYF. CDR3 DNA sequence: TGTGCCAGCAGCGAACAGGGGCTGGAGACCCAGTACTTC.

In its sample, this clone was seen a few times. In DNA form, the CDR3 reads TGTGCCAGCTCACCACCGGCCACAGGGGATACCTACGAGCAGTACTTC. As protein: CASSPPATGDTYEQYF. The chain carries TRBV18 and TRBJ2-7, with 7 bases that match TRBD1. Germline values: CDR1 KGHSH, CDR2 LQKENI. J gave up 2 bases and V 0 bases, and 7 bases lay outside the gene matches. The CDR3 sequence is 16 residues long.